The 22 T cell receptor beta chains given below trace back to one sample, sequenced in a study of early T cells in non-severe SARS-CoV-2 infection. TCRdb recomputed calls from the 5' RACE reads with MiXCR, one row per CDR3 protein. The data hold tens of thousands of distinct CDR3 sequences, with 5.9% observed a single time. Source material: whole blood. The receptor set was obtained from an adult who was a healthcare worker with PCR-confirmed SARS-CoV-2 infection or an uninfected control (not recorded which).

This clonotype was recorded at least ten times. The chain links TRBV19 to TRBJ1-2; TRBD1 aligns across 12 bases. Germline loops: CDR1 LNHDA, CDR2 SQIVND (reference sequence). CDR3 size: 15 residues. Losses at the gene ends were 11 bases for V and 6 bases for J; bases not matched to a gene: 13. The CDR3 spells CASNFPGQGADGYTF. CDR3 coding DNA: TGTGCCTCAAACTTTCCGGGACAGGGGGCAGATGGCTACACCTTC.

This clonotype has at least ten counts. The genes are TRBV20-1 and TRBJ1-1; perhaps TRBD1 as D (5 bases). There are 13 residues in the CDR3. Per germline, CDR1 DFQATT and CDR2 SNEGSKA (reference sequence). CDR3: CRTREVGRTEAFF. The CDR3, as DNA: TGCAGGACCAGGGAGGTCGGGAGGACTGAAGCTTTCTTT.

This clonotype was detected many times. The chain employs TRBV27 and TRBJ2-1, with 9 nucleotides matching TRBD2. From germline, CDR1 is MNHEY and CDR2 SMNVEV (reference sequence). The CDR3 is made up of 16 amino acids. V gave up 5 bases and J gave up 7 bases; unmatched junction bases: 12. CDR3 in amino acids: CASSTPPGTSNNEQFF. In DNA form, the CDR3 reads TGTGCCAGCAGTACCCCGCCCGGGACTAGCAATAATGAGCAGTTCTTC.

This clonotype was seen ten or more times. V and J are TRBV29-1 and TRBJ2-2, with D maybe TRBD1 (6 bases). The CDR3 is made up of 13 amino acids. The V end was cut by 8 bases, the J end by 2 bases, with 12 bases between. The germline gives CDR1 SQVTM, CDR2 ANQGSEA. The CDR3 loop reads CSKEDSNTGELFF. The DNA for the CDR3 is TGCAGCAAAGAGGACAGCAACACCGGGGAGCTGTTTTTT.

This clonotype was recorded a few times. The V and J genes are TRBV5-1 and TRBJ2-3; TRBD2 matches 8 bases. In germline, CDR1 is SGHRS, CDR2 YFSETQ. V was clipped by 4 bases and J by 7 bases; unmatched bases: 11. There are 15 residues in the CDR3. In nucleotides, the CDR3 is TGCGCCAGCAGCCCCGGGGTAGCGGGAAAGTATACGCAGTATTTT. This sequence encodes CASSPGVAGKYTQYF.

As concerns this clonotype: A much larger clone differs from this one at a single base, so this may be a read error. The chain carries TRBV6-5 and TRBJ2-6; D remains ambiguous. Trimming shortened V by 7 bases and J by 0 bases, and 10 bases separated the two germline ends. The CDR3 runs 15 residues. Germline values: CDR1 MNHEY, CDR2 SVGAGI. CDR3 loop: CASNNRSSGANVLTF. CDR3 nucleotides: TGTGCCAGCAATAATCGAAGCTCTGGGGCCAACGTCCTGACTTTC.

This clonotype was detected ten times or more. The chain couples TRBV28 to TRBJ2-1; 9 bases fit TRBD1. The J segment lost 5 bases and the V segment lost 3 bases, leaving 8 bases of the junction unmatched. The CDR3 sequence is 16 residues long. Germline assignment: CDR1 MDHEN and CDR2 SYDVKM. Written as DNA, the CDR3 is TGTGCCAGCAGTTTCCCGCTCGGGACAGGGAACAATGAGCAGTTCTTC. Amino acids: CASSFPLGTGNNEQFF.

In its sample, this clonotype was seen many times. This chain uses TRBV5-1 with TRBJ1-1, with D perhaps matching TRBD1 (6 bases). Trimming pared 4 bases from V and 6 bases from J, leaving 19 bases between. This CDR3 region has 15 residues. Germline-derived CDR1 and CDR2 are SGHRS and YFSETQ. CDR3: CASSPPTGLGAEAFF. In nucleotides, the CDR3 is TGCGCCAGCAGCCCGCCGACAGGACTCGGAGCTGAAGCTTTCTTT. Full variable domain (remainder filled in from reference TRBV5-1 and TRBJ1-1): KAGVTQTPRYLIKTRGQQVTLSCSPISGHRSVSWYQQTPGQGLQFLFEYFSETQRNKGNFPGRFSGRQFSNSRSEMNVSTLELGDSALYLCASSPPTGLGAEAFFGQGTRLTVV.

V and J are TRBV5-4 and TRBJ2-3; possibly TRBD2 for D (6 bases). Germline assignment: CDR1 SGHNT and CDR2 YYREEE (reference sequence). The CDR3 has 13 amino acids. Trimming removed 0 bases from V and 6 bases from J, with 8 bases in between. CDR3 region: CASSLGGDDTQYF. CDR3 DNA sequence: TGTGCCAGCAGCTTGGGGGGGGACGATACGCAGTATTTT.

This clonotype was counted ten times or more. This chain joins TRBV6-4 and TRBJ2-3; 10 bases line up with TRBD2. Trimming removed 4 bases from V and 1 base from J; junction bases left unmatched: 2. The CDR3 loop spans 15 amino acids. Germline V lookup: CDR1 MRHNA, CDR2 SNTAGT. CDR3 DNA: TGTGCCAGCAGTGTGCTAGCGGGAGGCACAGATACGCAGTATTTT. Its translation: CASSVLAGGTDTQYF.

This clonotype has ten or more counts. The CDR3 reads CASSRRSGGVGNEQYF. The CDR3 region has the DNA TGTGCCAGCAGCCGAAGATCAGGGGGCGTCGGCAACGAGCAGTACTTC. The chain joins TRBV12-3 or TRBV12-4 to TRBJ2-7, with 8 positions matching TRBD1. The CDR3 runs to 16 residues. Trimming removed 6 bases from V and 5 bases from J; junction bases left unmatched: 15.

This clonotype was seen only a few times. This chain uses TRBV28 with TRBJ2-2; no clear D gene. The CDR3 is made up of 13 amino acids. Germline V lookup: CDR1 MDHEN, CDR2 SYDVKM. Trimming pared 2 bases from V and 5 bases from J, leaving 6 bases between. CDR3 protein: CASSLTQTGELFF. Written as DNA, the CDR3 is TGTGCCAGCAGTTTAACCCAAACCGGGGAGCTGTTTTTT.

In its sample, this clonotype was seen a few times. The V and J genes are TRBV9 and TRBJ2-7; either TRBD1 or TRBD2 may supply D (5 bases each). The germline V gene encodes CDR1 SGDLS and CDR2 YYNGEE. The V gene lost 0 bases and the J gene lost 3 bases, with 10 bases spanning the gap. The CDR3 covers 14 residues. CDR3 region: CASSVEVGVYEQYF. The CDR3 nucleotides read TGTGCCAGCAGCGTAGAGGTGGGGGTCTACGAGCAGTACTTC. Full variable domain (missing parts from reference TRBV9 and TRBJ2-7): DSGVTQTPKHLITATGQRVTLRCSPRSGDLSVYWYQQSLDQGLQFLIQYYNGEERAKGNILERFSAQQFPDLHSELNLSSLELGDSALYFCASSVEVGVYEQYFGPGTRLTVT.

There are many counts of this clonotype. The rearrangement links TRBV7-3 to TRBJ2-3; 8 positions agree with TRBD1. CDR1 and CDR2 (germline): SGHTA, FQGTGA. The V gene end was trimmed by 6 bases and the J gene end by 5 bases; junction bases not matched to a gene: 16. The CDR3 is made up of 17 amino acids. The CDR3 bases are TGTGCCAGCAGTGGGGGAGACGGGACAGGAAGTCAAGATACGCAGTATTTT. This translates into CASSGGDGTGSQDTQYF.

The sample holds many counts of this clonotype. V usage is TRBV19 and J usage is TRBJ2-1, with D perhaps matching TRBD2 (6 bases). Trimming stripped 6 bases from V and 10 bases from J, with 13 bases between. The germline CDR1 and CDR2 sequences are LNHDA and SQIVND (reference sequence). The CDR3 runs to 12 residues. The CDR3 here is CASSREAGEQFF. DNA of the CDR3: TGTGCCAGTAGCAGGGAAGCGGGCGAGCAGTTCTTC.

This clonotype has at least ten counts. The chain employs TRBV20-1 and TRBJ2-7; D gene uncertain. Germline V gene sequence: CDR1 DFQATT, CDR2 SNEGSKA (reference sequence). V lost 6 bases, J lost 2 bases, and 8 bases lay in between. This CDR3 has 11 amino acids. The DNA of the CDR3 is TGCAGTGCAGGGCGGCCCTACGAGCAGTACTTC. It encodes CSAGRPYEQYF.

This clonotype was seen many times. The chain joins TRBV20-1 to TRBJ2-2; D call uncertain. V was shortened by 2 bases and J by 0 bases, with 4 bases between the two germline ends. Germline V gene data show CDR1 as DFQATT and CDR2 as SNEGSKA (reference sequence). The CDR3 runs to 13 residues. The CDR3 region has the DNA TGCAGTGCTAGACAGACGAACACCGGGGAGCTGTTTTTT. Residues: CSARQTNTGELFF.

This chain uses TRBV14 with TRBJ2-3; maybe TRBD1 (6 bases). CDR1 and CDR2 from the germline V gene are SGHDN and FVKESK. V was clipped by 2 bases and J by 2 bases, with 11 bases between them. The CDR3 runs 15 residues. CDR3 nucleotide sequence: TGTGCCAGCAGCCAATGGGGGCAGATCACAGATACGCAGTATTTT. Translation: CASSQWGQITDTQYF. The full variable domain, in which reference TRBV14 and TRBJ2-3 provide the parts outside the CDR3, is EAGVTQFPSHSVIEKGQTVTLRCDPISGHDNLYWYRRVMGKEIKFLLHFVKESKQDESGMPNNRFLAERTGGTYSTLKVQPAELEDSGVYFCASSQWGQITDTQYFGPGTRLTVL.

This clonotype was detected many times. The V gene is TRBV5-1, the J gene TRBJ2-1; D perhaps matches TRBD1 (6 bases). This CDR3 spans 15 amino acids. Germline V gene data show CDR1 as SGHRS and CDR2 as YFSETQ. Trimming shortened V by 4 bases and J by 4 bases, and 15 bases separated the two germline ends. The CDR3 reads CASSAIQGPYNEQFF. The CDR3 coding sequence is TGCGCCAGCAGCGCGATCCAGGGGCCGTACAATGAGCAGTTCTTC.

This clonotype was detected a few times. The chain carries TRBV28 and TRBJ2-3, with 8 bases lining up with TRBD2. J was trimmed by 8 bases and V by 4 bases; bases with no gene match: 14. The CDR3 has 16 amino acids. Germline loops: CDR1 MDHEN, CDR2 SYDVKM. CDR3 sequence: CASSSPIAGKRSTQYF. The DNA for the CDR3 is TGTGCCAGCAGTTCCCCTATAGCGGGAAAGAGGAGTACGCAGTATTTT. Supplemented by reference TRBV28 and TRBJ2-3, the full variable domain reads DVKVTQSSRYLVKRTGEKVFLECVQDMDHENMFWYRQDPGLGLRLIYFSYDVKMKEKGDIPEGYSVSREKKERFSLILESASTNQTSMYLCASSSPIAGKRSTQYFGPGTRLTVL.

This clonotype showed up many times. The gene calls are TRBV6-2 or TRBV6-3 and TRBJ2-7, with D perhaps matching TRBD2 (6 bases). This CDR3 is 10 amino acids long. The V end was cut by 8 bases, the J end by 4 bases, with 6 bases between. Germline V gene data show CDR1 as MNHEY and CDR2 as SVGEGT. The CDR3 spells CASGRYEQYF. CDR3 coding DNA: TGTGCCAGCGGGAGGTACGAGCAGTACTTC.

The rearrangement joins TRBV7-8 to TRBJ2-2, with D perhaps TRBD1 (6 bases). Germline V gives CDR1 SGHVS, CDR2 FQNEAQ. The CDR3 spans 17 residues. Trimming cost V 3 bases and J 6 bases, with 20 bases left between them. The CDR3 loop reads CASSFRGGGLRPGELFF. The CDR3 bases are TGTGCCAGCAGCTTCAGGGGTGGGGGCCTCCGCCCCGGGGAGCTGTTTTTT.